Given below is one T cell receptor (beta chain) in context. PCR employed 60 Vbeta and 13 Jbeta primers. TCRdb's copy holds only in-frame clones and misses some; the assay was immunoSEQ multiplex PCR. The sample carries more than 95,000 clones, 8% to 10% recorded once. CDR1 SGHAT and CDR2 FQNNGV come from the germline V gene. Trimming took 4 bases from V and 2 from J, leaving 18 bases between them. The CDR3 is 16 amino acids. This specimen belongs to a study of cytomegalovirus exposure and HLA in healthy donors. At the time of sampling, donors were nominally healthy, though unrecorded immune exposures were likely.

The origin of this receptor is a young man in good health and CMV-seronegative. Sequencing was carried out using PBMCs. The chain carries TRBV11-2 and TRBJ2-7; D perhaps matches TRBD1 (5 bases). CDR3 sequence: CASSSIQRTSTYEQYF. The CDR3 DNA sequence: TGTGCCAGCAGCTCGATTCAACGGACAAGTACCTACGAGCAGTACTTC.